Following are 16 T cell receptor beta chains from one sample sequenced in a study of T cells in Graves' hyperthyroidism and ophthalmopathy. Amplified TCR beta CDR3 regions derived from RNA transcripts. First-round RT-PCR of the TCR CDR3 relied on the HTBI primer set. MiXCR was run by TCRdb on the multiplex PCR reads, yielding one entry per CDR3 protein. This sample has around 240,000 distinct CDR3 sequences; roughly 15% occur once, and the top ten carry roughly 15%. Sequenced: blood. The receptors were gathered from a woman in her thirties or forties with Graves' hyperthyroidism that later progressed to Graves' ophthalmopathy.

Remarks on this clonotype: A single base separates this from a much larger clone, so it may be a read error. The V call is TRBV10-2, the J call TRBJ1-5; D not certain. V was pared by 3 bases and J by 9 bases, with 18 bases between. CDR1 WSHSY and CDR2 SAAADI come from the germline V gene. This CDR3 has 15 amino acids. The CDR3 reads CASSDFNGDGRPQHF. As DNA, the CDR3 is TGCGCCAGCAGTGACTTTAATGGGGATGGTCGGCCCCAGCATTTT.

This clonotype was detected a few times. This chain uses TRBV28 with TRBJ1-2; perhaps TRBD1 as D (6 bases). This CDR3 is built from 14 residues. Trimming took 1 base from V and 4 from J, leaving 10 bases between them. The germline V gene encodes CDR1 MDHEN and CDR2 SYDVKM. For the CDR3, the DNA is TGTGCCAGCAGTTTATATTCAGGGGCCTATGGCTACACCTTC. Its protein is CASSLYSGAYGYTF.

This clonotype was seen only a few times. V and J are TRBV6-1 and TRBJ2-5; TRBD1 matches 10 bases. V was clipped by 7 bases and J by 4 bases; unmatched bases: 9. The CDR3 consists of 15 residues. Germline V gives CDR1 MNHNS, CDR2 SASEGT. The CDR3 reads CASTGDRGWSETQYF. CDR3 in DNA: TGTGCCAGCACTGGGGACAGGGGCTGGTCAGAGACCCAGTACTTC.

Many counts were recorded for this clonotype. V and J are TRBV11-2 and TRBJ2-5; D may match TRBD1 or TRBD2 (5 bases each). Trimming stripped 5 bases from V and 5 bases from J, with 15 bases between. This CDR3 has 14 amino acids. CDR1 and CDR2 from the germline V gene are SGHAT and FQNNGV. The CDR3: CASSLGDPRETQYF. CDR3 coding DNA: TGTGCCAGCAGCCTCGGGGACCCGCGGGAGACCCAGTACTTC.

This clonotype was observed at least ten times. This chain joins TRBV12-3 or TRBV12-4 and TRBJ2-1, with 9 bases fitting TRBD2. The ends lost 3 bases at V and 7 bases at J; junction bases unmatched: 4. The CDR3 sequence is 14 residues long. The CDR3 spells CASSFLAGRNEQFF. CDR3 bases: TGTGCCAGCAGTTTTCTAGCGGGACGGAATGAGCAGTTCTTC.

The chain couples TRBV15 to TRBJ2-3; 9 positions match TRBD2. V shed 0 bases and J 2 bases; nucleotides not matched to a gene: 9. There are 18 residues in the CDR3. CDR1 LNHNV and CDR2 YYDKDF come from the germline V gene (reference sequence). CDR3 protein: CATSRDTLAGGPTDTQYF. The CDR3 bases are TGTGCCACCAGCAGAGATACTCTGGCGGGAGGGCCCACAGATACGCAGTATTTT. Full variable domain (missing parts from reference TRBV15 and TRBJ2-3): DAMVIQNPRYQVTQFGKPVTLSCSQTLNHNVMYWYQQKSSQAPKLLFHYYDKDFNNEADTPDNFQSRRPNTSFCFLDIRSPGLGDTAMYLCATSRDTLAGGPTDTQYFGPGTRLTVL.

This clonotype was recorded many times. The CDR3 is CASSGRLAGARDTQYF. CDR3 DNA: TGTGCCAGCAGTGGGCGACTAGCGGGAGCAAGAGATACGCAGTATTTT. V and J are TRBV6-1 and TRBJ2-3; 12 bases are shared with TRBD2. CDR3 size: 16 residues. Trimming cost V 4 bases and J 5 bases; bases outside gene matches: 7. Germline V gives CDR1 MNHNS, CDR2 SASEGT.

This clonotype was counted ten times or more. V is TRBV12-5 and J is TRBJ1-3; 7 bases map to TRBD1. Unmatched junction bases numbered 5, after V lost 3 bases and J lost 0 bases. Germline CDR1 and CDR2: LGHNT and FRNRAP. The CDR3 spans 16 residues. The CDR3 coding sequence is TGTGCTAGTGGTTTCACCGGGACAGCCTCTGGAAACACCATATATTTT. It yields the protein CASGFTGTASGNTIYF.

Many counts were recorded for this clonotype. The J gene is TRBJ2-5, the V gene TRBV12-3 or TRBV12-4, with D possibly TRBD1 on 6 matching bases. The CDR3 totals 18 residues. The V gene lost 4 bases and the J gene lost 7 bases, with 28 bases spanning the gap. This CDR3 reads CASSSRTLTWTVWGTQYF. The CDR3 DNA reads TGTGCCAGCAGTTCCCGAACTCTAACTTGGACAGTTTGGGGGACCCAGTACTTC.

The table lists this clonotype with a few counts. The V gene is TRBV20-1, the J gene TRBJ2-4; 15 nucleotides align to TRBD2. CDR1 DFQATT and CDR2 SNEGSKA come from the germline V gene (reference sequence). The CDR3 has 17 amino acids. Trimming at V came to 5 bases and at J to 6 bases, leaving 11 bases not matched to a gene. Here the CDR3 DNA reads TGCAGTGCTTTGGGACTAGCGGGAGGCACCGGGCCAAACATTCAGTACTTC. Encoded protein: CSALGLAGGTGPNIQYF.

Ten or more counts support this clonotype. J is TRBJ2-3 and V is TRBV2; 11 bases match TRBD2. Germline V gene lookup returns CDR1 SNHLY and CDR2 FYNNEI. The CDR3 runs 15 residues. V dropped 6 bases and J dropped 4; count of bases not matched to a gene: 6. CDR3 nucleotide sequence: TGTGCCAGCAGAAAACTAGCGGGAGAGCCAGATACGCAGTATTTT. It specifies CASRKLAGEPDTQYF.

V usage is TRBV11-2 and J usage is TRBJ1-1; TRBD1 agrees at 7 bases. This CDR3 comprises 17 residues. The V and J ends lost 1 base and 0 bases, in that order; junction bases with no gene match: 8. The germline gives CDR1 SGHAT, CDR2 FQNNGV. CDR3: CASSLGHAGTVNTEAFF. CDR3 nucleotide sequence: TGTGCCAGCAGCTTAGGACACGCCGGGACAGTGAACACTGAAGCTTTCTTT.

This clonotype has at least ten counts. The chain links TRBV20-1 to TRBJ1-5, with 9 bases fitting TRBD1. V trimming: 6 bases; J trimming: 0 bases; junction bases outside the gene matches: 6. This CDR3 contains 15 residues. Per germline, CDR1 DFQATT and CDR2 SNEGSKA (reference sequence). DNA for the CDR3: TGCAGTGCGCCGGGACAGGGTTATAGCAATCAGCCCCAGCATTTT. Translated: CSAPGQGYSNQPQHF.

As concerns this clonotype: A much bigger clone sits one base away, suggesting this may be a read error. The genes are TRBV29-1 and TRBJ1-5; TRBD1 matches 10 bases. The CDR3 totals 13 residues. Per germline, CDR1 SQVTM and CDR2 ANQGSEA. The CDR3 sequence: CSVRQGANQPRHF. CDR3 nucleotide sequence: TGCAGCGTGAGACAGGGGGCCAACCAGCCCCGGCATTTT.

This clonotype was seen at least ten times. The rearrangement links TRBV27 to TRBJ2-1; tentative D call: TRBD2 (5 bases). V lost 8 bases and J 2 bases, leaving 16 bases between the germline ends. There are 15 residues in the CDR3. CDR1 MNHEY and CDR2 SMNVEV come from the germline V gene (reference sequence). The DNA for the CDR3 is TGTGCCAGCGTCCTGACCCTAGCACCCTACAATGAGCAGTTCTTC. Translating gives CASVLTLAPYNEQFF.

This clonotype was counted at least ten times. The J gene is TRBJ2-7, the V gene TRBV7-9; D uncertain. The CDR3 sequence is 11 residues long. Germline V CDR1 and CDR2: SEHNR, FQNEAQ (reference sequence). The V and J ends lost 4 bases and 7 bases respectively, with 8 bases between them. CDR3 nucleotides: TGTGCCAGCAGCTCCGTTTGGGAGCAGTACTTC. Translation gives CASSSVWEQYF. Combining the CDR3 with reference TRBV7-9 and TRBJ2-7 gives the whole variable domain DTGVSQNPRHKITKRGQNVTFRCDPISEHNRLYWYRQTLGQGPEFLTYFQNEAQLEKSRLLSDRFSAERPKGSFSTLEIQRTEQGDSAMYLCASSSVWEQYFGPGTRLTVT.